The text below deals with one T cell receptor beta chain. This entry comes from a study of cytomegalovirus exposure and HLA in healthy donors. CDR1 SGDLS and CDR2 YYNGEE come from the germline V gene. This CDR3 has 15 amino acids. Trimming took off 0 bases at V and 0 bases at J, with 8 bases between the two ends. Primers included in the PCR were 60 Vbeta and 13 Jbeta primers. Assay used: immunoSEQ multiplex PCR; TCRdb lists only in-frame clones, some missing. This sample carries 110,000 or so clones, 75% to 80% of them seen once, and the ten largest clones take 10% to 15%. The sample comprised PBMCs. The receptor was isolated from a woman aged 35 to 49 in good health and CMV-seropositive. The J gene is TRBJ2-3, the V gene TRBV9, with D perhaps TRBD2 (6 bases). The CDR3 DNA reads TGTGCCAGCAGCGTAGGTGGGGGGAGCACAGATACGCAGTATTTT. Protein sequence: CASSVGGGSTDTQYF.